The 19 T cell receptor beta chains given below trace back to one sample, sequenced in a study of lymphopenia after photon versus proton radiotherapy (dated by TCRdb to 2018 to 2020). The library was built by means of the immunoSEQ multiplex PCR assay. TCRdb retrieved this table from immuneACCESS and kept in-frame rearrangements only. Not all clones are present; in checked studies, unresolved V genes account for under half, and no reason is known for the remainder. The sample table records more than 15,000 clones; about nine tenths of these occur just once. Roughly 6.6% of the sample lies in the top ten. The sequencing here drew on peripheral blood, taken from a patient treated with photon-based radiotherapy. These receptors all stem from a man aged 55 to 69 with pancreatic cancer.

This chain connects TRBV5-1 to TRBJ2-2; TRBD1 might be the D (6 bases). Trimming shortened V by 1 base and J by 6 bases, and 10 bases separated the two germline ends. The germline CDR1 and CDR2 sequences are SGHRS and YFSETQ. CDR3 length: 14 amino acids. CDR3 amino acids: CASSLNRVSGELFF. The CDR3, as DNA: TGCGCCAGCAGCTTGAACAGGGTCTCCGGGGAGCTGTTTTTT.

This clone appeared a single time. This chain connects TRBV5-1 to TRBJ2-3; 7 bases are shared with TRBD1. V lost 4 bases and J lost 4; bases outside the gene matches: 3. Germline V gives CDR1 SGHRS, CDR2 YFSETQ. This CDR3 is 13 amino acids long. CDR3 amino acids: CASSRQGSDTQYF. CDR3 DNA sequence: TGCGCCAGCAGCAGACAGGGTTCAGATACGCAGTATTTT.

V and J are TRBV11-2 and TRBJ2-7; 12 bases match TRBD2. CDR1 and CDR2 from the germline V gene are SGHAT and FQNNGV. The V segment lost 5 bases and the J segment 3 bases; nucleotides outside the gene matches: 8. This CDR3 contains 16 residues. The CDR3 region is CASSAWTSGAYYEQYF. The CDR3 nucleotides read TGTGCCAGCAGCGCCTGGACTAGCGGGGCCTACTACGAGCAGTACTTC.

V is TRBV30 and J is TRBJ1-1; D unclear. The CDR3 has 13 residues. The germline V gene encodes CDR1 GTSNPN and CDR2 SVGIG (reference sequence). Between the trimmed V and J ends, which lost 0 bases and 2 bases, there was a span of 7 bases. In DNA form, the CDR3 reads TGTGCCTGGAGTGTAGTCAGAAACACTGAAGCTTTCTTT. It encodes CAWSVVRNTEAFF.

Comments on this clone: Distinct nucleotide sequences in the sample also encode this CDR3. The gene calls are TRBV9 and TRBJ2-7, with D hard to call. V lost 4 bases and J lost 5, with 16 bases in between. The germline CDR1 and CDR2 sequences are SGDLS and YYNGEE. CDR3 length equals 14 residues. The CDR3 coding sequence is TGTGCCAGCAGCCCCAGGAGAGATACCGACGAGCAGTACTTC. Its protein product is CASSPRRDTDEQYF.

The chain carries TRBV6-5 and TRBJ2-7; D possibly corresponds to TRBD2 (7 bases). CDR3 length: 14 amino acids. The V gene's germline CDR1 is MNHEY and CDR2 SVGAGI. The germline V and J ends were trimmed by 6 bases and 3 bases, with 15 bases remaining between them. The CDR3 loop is CASSPRGGIYEQYF. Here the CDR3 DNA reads TGTGCCAGCAGCCCGAGGGGGGGCATCTACGAGCAGTACTTC.

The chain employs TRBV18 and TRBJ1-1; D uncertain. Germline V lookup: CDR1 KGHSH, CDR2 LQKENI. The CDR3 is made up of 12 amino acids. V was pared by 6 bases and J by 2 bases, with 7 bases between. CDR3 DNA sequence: TGTGCCAGCTCCGTCTTCAACACTGAAGCTTTCTTT. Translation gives CASSVFNTEAFF.

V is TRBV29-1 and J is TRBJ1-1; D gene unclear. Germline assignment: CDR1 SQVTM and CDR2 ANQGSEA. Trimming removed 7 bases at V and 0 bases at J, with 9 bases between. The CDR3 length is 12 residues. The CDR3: CSDRHMNTEAFF. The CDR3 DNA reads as TGCAGCGATAGACACATGAACACTGAAGCTTTCTTT.

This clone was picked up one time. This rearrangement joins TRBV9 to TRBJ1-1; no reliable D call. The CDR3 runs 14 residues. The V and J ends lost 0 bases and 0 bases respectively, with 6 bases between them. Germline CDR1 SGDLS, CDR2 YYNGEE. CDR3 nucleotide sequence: TGTGCCAGCAGCGTAGCCGTGGTGAACACTGAAGCTTTCTTT. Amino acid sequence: CASSVAVVNTEAFF.

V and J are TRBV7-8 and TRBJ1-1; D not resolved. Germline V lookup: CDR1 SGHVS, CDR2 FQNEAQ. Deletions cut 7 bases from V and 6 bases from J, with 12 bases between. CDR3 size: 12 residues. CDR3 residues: CASTPSFAEAFF. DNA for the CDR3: TGTGCCAGCACCCCGAGTTTCGCTGAAGCTTTCTTT.

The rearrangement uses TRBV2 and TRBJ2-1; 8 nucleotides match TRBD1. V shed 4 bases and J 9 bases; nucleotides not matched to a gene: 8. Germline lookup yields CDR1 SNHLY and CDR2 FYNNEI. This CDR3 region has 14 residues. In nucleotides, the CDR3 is TGTGCCAGCAGTGTTTCCCAGGGGGCACCTGAGCAGTTCTTC. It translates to CASSVSQGAPEQFF.

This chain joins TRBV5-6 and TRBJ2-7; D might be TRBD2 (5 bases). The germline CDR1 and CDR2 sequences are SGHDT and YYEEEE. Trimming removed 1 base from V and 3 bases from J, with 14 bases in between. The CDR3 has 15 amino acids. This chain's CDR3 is CASSLNLAISYEQYF. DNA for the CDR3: TGTGCCAGCAGCTTGAACCTAGCCATTAGCTACGAGCAGTACTTC.

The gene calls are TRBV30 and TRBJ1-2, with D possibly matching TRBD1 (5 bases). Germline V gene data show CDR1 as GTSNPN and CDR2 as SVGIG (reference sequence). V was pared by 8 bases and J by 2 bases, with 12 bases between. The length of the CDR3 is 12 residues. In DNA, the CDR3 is TGTGCCAAGGGGCGGCAAAACTATGGCTACACCTTC. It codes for CAKGRQNYGYTF.

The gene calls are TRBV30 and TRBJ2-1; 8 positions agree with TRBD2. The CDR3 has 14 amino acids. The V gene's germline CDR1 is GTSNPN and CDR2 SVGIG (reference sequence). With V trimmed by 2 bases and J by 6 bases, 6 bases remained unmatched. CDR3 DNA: TGTGCCTGGAGTCACGGGGGGGCGTTCAATGAGCAGTTCTTC. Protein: CAWSHGGAFNEQFF.

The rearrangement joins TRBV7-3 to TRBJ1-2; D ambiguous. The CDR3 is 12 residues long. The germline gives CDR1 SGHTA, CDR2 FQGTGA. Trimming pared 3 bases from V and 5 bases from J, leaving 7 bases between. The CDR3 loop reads CASSLGRYGYTF. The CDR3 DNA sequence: TGTGCCAGCAGCTTGGGCAGGTATGGCTACACCTTC. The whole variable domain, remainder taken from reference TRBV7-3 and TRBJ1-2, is GAGVSQTPSNKVTEKGKYVELRCDPISGHTALYWYRQSLGQGPEFLIYFQGTGAADDSGLPNDRFFAVRPEGSVSTLKIQRTERGDSAVYLCASSLGRYGYTFGSGTRLTVV.

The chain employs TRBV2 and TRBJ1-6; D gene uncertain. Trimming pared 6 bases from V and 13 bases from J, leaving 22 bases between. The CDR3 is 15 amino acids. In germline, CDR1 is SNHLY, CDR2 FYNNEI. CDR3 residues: CASSATLDGVVPLHF. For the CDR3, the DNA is TGTGCCAGCAGCGCCACCCTAGACGGAGTAGTTCCCCTCCACTTT.

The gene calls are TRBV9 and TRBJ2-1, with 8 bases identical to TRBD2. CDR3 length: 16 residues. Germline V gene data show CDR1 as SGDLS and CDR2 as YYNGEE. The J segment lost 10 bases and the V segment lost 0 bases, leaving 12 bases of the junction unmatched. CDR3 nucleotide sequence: TGTGCCAGCAGCGTAGGAGGTAACGGGGGGGTGTCCGAGCAGTTCTTC. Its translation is CASSVGGNGGVSEQFF.

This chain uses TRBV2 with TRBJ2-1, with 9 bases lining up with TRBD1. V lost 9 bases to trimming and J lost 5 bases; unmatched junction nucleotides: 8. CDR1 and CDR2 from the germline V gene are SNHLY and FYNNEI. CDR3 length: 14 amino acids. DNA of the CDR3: TGTGCCAGTTCCTCGGGACAGGGCGACAATGAGCAGTTCTTC. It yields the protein CASSSGQGDNEQFF.

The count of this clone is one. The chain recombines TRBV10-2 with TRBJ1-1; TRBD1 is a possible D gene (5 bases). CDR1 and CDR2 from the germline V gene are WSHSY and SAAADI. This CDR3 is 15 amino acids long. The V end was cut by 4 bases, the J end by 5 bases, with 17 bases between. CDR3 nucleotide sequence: TGCGCCAGCAGTGTCCCCGGGTTGGGGGGAACTGAAGCTTTCTTT. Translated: CASSVPGLGGTEAFF.